A single sample is the source of the 26 T cell receptor beta chains below, sequenced in a study of fetal regulatory T cell absence and autoimmunity (dated by TCRdb to 2017 to 2019). The library was produced with the immunoSEQ multiplex PCR assay. TCRdb limited this immuneACCESS table to in-frame rearrangements with V and J called. A share of clones is missing; checked studies link under half to unresolved V genes, and the rest is unexplained. This sample comprises around 100,000 clones, approximately 75% of them detected only once. The top ten clones comprise about 2.1% of the sample. Sequencing was carried out using pancreas tissue. The receptors were gathered from a male donor with IPEX syndrome.

This chain connects TRBV30 to TRBJ2-2; D is perhaps TRBD2 (6 bases). CDR1 is GTSNPN and CDR2 is SVGIG in the germline V gene (reference sequence). The CDR3 consists of 19 residues. Trimming shortened V by 0 bases and J by 1 base, and 21 bases separated the two germline ends. CDR3 loop: CAWSVKGGAVLMNTGELFF. DNA for the CDR3: TGTGCCTGGAGTGTTAAGGGAGGCGCCGTCTTGATGAACACCGGGGAGCTGTTTTTT.

The chain employs TRBV28 and TRBJ2-7; TRBD2 matches at 12 bases. Germline V gives CDR1 MDHEN, CDR2 SYDVKM. With 3 bases clipped from V and 5 bases from J, the junction kept 2 bases outside the gene matches. The CDR3 is made up of 14 amino acids. CDR3 in DNA: TGTGCCAGCAGTTTTCGACTAGCGGGGGACGAGCAGTACTTC. Encoded protein: CASSFRLAGDEQYF.

V usage is TRBV9 and J usage is TRBJ2-3; TRBD2 matches at 16 bases. The CDR3 spans 17 residues. Germline V lookup: CDR1 SGDLS, CDR2 YYNGEE. V gave up 3 bases and J gave up 6 bases; unmatched junction bases: 7. CDR3 bases: TGTGCCAGCAGCGGAGGGGGACTAGCGGGAGGGAGCGATACGCAGTATTTT. It codes for CASSGGGLAGGSDTQYF.

V is TRBV11-3 and J is TRBJ2-7, with D perhaps matching TRBD2 (6 bases). The CDR3 contains 16 residues. Trimming took off 5 bases at V and 3 bases at J, with 20 bases between the two ends. Germline V gives CDR1 SGHNT, CDR2 YENEEA. In nucleotides, the CDR3 is TGTGCCAGCAGCCCCTGGGAAGGACTATTAAGCTACGAGCAGTACTTC. Protein: CASSPWEGLLSYEQYF. Filled out from reference TRBV11-3 and TRBJ2-7, the complete variable domain reads EAGVVQSPRYKIIEKKQPVAFWCNPISGHNTLYWYLQNLGQGPELLIRYENEEAVDDSQLPKDRFSAERLKGVDSTLKIQPAELGDSAVYLCASSPWEGLLSYEQYFGPGTRLTVT.

The sample holds a few counts of this clone. The chain carries TRBV10-3 and TRBJ1-2; D remains ambiguous. There are 12 residues in the CDR3. The germline gives CDR1 ENHRY, CDR2 SYGVKD. Trimming took off 10 bases at V and 2 bases at J, with 11 bases between the two ends. The chain's CDR3 is CATTLGNYGYTF. The CDR3 DNA is TGTGCCACTACGTTGGGGAACTATGGCTACACCTTC.

The rearrangement uses TRBV5-6 and TRBJ2-7; D unclear. Germline V gene lookup returns CDR1 SGHDT and CDR2 YYEEEE. There are 13 residues in the CDR3. V lost 2 bases and J lost 3, with 9 bases in between. The CDR3 nucleotides are TGTGCCAGCAGCTTCGGCGTCGGCTACGAGCAGTACTTC. It encodes CASSFGVGYEQYF.

The chain couples TRBV5-5 to TRBJ1-2; no clear D gene. Germline V gene lookup returns CDR1 SGHKS and CDR2 YYEKEE (reference sequence). The CDR3 extends over 15 amino acids. Trimming took off 0 bases at V and 4 bases at J, with 13 bases between the two ends. CDR3 DNA sequence: TGTGCCAGCAGCTTGGTACCGGCAGAGTTCTATGGCTACACCTTC. Its protein is CASSLVPAEFYGYTF.

The chain combines TRBV4-3 with TRBJ2-1; 14 bases are a match to TRBD2. Germline-derived CDR1 and CDR2 are LGHNA and YSLEER. J lost 0 bases, V lost 4 bases, and 5 bases had no gene match. The CDR3 has 18 amino acids. CDR3 protein: CASSLRLAGGTSYNEQFF. The CDR3 DNA reads TGCGCCAGCAGCCTAAGACTAGCGGGGGGGACCTCCTACAATGAGCAGTTCTTC.

The chain recombines TRBV7-6 with TRBJ2-7; D is undetermined. The CDR3 covers 15 residues. The V end lost 5 bases, the J end lost 0 bases, and 14 bases lay between the germline ends. Germline V gene data show CDR1 as SGHVS and CDR2 as FNYEAQ. CDR3 loop: CASSVTDGSSYEQYF. As DNA, the CDR3 is TGTGCCAGCAGCGTAACTGACGGAAGCTCCTACGAGCAGTACTTC.

The chain couples TRBV6-5 to TRBJ1-3; a possible D gene is TRBD1 (5 bases). The CDR3 has 15 residues. The germline V and J ends were trimmed by 4 bases and 2 bases, with 12 bases remaining between them. Germline loops: CDR1 MNHEY, CDR2 SVGAGI. The CDR3 DNA reads as TGTGCCAGCAGTTGGGCCCCGGGGGCTGGAAACACCATATATTTT. Residues: CASSWAPGAGNTIYF.

V gene TRBV5-6 combines with J gene TRBJ1-6; D is undetermined. V lost 0 bases to trimming and J lost 2 bases, with 6 bases between them. The germline V gene has CDR1 SGHDT and CDR2 YYEEEE. The CDR3 runs 15 residues. The CDR3 DNA is TGTGCCAGCAGCTTGGAAGGGACCTATAATTCACCCCTCCACTTT. It specifies CASSLEGTYNSPLHF. The whole variable domain, filled in from reference TRBV5-6 and TRBJ1-6, reads DAGVTQSPTHLIKTRGQQVTLRCSPKSGHDTVSWYQQALGQGPQFIFQYYEEEERQRGNFPDRFSGHQFPNYSSELNVNALLLGDSALYLCASSLEGTYNSPLHFGNGTRLTVT.

V and J are TRBV5-4 and TRBJ1-1, with 10 bases that match TRBD1. This CDR3 comprises 14 residues. After removal of 3 bases from V and 6 bases from J, the junction contained 5 bases not matched to a gene. Germline-derived CDR1 and CDR2 are SGHNT and YYREEE (reference sequence). CDR3 in DNA: TGTGCCAGCAGCTCCCCGACAGGGGGCGCTGAAGCTTTCTTT. This codes for CASSSPTGGAEAFF.

This clone was picked up one time. The genes are TRBV5-5 and TRBJ2-7, with D unresolved. This CDR3 is 14 amino acids long. The germline V gene has CDR1 SGHKS and CDR2 YYEKEE (reference sequence). Trimming cost V 4 bases and J 6 bases, with 17 bases left between them. The CDR3, as DNA: TGTGCCAGCAGCCCAATGGATGGTCTAACCGAGCAGTACTTC. This sequence encodes CASSPMDGLTEQYF.

The rearrangement uses TRBV6-5 and TRBJ1-5; no reliable D call. Trimming left V 2 bases short and J 1 base short, with 3 bases between. This CDR3 has 13 residues. CDR1 and CDR2 from the germline V gene are MNHEY and SVGAGI. CDR3 loop: CASSYRSNQPQHF. Written as DNA, the CDR3 is TGTGCCAGCAGTTACAGGAGCAATCAGCCCCAGCATTTT.

The J gene is TRBJ2-6, the V gene TRBV19; 11 nucleotides align to TRBD1. Germline V CDR1 and CDR2: LNHDA, SQIVND (reference sequence). This CDR3 is 15 amino acids long. V lost 6 bases to trimming and J lost 4 bases; unmatched junction nucleotides: 2. Here the CDR3 DNA reads TGTGCCAGTAGGGACAGGGGGCGAGGGGCCAACGTCCTGACTTTC. Residues: CASRDRGRGANVLTF.

The chain has TRBV7-6 and TRBJ2-5, with 11 nucleotides matching TRBD1. Germline V gene lookup returns CDR1 SGHVS and CDR2 FNYEAQ. The CDR3 is 18 amino acids. The V segment lost 6 bases and the J segment 2 bases; nucleotides outside the gene matches: 14. This chain's CDR3 is CASRTGTGGGGEQETQYF. In nucleotides, the CDR3 is TGTGCCAGCAGAACCGGGACAGGGGGGGGTGGAGAGCAAGAGACCCAGTACTTC.

The genes are TRBV19 and TRBJ1-6, with a weak D call TRBD1 (5 bases). CDR1 is LNHDA, CDR2 SQIVND, per germline (reference sequence). The CDR3 runs to 15 residues. Trimming removed 0 bases at V and 10 bases at J, with 13 bases between. The CDR3 region has the DNA TGTGCCAGTAGTATAGATCGGGCAGGGCGATCACCCCTCCACTTT. It yields the protein CASSIDRAGRSPLHF. Full variable domain (rest looked up from reference TRBV19 and TRBJ1-6): DGGITQSPKYLFRKEGQNVTLSCEQNLNHDAMYWYRQDPGQGLRLIYYSQIVNDFQKGDIAEGYSVSREKKESFPLTVTSAQKNPTAFYLCASSIDRAGRSPLHFGNGTRLTVT.

The chain has TRBV11-2 and TRBJ2-7; D is unclear. The CDR3 contains 13 residues. The V and J ends lost 2 bases and 2 bases respectively, with 7 bases between them. Germline V gene lookup returns CDR1 SGHAT and CDR2 FQNNGV. CDR3 DNA: TGTGCCAGCAGCTTACACGCGGCCTACGAGCAGTACTTC. The encoded protein is CASSLHAAYEQYF.

The DNA for the CDR3 is TGTGCCAGCAGTTACTCGTCGGGGGGGGGCGGGGAGCTGTTTTTT. This encodes CASSYSSGGGGELFF. The V call is TRBV6-5, the J call TRBJ2-2; TRBD2 matches at 8 bases. CDR1 is MNHEY and CDR2 is SVGAGI in the germline V gene. The J segment lost 7 bases and the V segment lost 0 bases, leaving 4 bases of the junction unmatched. CDR3 length equals 15 residues.

V is TRBV27 and J is TRBJ2-5; D not resolved. Germline V gives CDR1 MNHEY, CDR2 SMNVEV (reference sequence). This CDR3 region has 13 residues. V gave up 6 bases and J gave up 0 bases, with 8 bases separating them. Written as DNA, the CDR3 is TGTGCCAGCAGGCTAAGGTACCAAGAGACCCAGTACTTC. Residues: CASRLRYQETQYF.

V gene TRBV11-2 combines with J gene TRBJ1-1; D gene uncertain. V lost 0 bases and J lost 1, with 9 bases in between. Germline-derived CDR1 and CDR2 are SGHAT and FQNNGV. The CDR3 is 15 amino acids. CDR3: CASSLERVGNTEAFF. The CDR3 DNA follows: TGTGCCAGCAGCTTAGAGAGGGTTGGGAACACTGAAGCTTTCTTT.

J is TRBJ2-6 and V is TRBV6-7; D gene uncertain. TRBV6-7 is treated as an ORF (open reading frame) with a function not yet certain. This CDR3 spans 16 amino acids. Trimming stripped 0 bases from V and 0 bases from J, with 6 bases between. CDR3 coding DNA: TGTGCCAGCAGTTACTCGGGTAGCTCTGGGGCCAACGTCCTGACTTTC. As protein: CASSYSGSSGANVLTF.

This clone was seen once. The V call is TRBV10-1, the J call TRBJ1-3; D is unresolved. The V end was cut by 4 bases, the J end by 0 bases, with 4 bases between. This CDR3 has 13 amino acids. The germline CDR1 and CDR2 sequences are WNHNN and SYGVQD (reference sequence). The CDR3 bases are TGCGCCAGCAGTGGACACTCTGGAAACACCATATATTTT. It is translated as CASSGHSGNTIYF.

V is TRBV5-1 and J is TRBJ2-1; D may be TRBD2 (5 bases). Between the trimmed V and J ends, which lost 0 bases and 9 bases, there was a span of 10 bases. The CDR3 is made up of 13 amino acids. Germline lookup yields CDR1 SGHRS and CDR2 YFSETQ. The CDR3 reads CASSLAREGEQFF. The CDR3 nucleotides are TGCGCCAGCAGCTTGGCCCGGGAAGGTGAGCAGTTCTTC.

This clone was counted between two and nine times. CDR3: CASSGLTSGQYTDTQYF. The DNA of the CDR3 is TGTGCCAGCAGCGGCTTGACTAGCGGACAATACACAGATACGCAGTATTTT. This rearrangement joins TRBV4-2 to TRBJ2-3; 9 nucleotides agree with TRBD2. V dropped 5 bases and J dropped 2; count of bases not matched to a gene: 11. Germline values: CDR1 LGHNA, CDR2 YNFKEQ. This CDR3 region has 17 residues.

The CDR3 sequence: CASSPKTEFDQPQHF. In DNA form, the CDR3 reads TGCGCCAGCAGCCCGAAAACAGAGTTTGATCAGCCCCAGCATTTT. This rearrangement joins TRBV4-1 to TRBJ1-5; D gene uncertain. Between the trimmed V and J ends, which lost 4 bases and 5 bases, there was a span of 15 bases. CDR1 MGHRA and CDR2 YSYEKL come from the germline V gene. The CDR3 covers 15 residues.